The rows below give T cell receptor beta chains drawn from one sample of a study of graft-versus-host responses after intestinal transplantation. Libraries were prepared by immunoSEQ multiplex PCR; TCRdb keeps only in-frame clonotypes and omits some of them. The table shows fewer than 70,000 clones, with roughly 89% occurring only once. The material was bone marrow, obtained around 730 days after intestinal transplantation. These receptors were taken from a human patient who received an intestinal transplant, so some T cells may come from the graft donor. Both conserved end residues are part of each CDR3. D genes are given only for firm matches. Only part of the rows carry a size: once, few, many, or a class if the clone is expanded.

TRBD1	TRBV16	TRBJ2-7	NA	CASSLTGGVAYEQYF	TGTGCCAGCAGTCTTACAGGGGGCGTTGCCTACGAGCAGTACTTC
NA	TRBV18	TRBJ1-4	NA	CASSPGEAEKLFF	TGTGCCAGCTCACCAGGGGAGGCTGAAAAACTGTTTTTT
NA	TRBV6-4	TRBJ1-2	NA	CASSDVPGGGYTF	TGTGCCAGCAGTGACGTTCCCGGGGGTGGCTACACCTTC
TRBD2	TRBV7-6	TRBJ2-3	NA	CASSELLAGGPTDTQYF	TGTGCCAGCAGCGAACTGCTAGCGGGAGGCCCCACAGATACGCAGTATTTT
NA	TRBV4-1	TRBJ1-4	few	CASSQMGKLFF	TGCGCCAGCAGCCAAATGGGGAAACTGTTTTTT
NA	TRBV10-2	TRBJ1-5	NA	CASSGLNQPQHF	TGCGCCAGCAGTGGCCTCAATCAGCCCCAGCATTTT
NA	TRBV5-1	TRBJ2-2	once	CASGDFSNTGELFF	TGCGCCAGCGGGGACTTCTCGAACACCGGGGAGCTGTTTTTT
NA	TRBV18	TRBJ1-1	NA	CASSTGMNTEAFF	TGTGCCAGCTCAACTGGTATGAACACTGAAGCTTTCTTT
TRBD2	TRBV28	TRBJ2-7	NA	CASSSLVSGRVYEQYF	TGTGCCAGCAGTTCTCTCGTGAGCGGGAGGGTGTACGAGCAGTACTTC
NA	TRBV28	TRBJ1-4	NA	CASSTRTRTGEKLFF	TGTGCCAGCAGTACCAGGACGAGGACGGGGGAAAAACTGTTTTTT
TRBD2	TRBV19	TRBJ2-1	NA	CASSIPGREGNEQFF	TGTGCCAGTAGTATTCCTGGCCGGGAGGGCAATGAGCAGTTCTTC
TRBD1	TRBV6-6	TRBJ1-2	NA	CASSYPGQGATGYTF	TGTGCCAGCAGTTACCCGGGACAGGGGGCGACAGGCTACACCTTC
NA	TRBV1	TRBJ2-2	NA	CTSSRCGTSGESPGELFF	TGCACCAGCAGTCGCTGCGGGACTAGCGGGGAGTCGCCCGGGGAGCTGTTTTTT
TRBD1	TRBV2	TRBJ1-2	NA	CASIRGGQTQANYGYTF	TGTGCCAGCATCAGAGGGGGACAGACGCAAGCTAACTATGGCTACACCTTC
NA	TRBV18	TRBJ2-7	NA	CASSPGREQYF	TGTGCCAGCTCACCTGGACGCGAGCAGTACTTC
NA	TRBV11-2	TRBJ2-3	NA	CASTLPMDPRFSTDTQYF	TGTGCCAGCACCCTACCGATGGACCCGCGATTTAGCACAGATACGCAGTATTTT
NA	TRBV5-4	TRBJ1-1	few	CASSLGAGTEAFF	TGTGCCAGCAGCTTGGGGGCGGGGACTGAAGCTTTCTTT
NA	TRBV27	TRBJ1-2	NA	CASSYSENYGYTF	TGTGCCAGCAGTTATTCAGAAAACTATGGCTACACCTTC
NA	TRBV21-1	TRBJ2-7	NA	CAKIHSYEQYF	TGTGCCAAAATACACTCCTACGAGCAGTACTTC
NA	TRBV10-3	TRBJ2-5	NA	CAISEESPETQYF	TGTGCCATCAGTGAAGAAAGCCCAGAGACCCAGTACTTC
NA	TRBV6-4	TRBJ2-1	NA	CASSDEASSYNEQFF	TGTGCCAGCAGTGACGAGGCTAGCTCCTACAATGAGCAGTTCTTC
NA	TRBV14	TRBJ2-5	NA	CASSQAAHQYF	TGTGCCAGCAGCCAAGCGGCCCACCAGTACTTC
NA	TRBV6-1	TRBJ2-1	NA	CASSDTGTLGYNEQFF	TGTGCCAGCAGTGATACCGGGACTCTGGGGTACAATGAGCAGTTCTTC
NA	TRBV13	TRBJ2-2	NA	CASSFGSASDTGELFF	TGTGCCAGCAGCTTCGGTTCAGCGTCTGACACCGGGGAGCTGTTTTTT
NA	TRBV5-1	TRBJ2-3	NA	CASRTDSYTQYF	TGCGCCAGCAGAACTGACAGTTATACGCAGTATTTT
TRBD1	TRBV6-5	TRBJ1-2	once	CASSYSPGTANYGYTF	TGTGCCAGCAGTTACTCCCCGGGGACAGCTAACTATGGCTACACCTTC
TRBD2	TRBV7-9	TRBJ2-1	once	CASSLTRSSGISYNEQFF	TGTGCCAGCAGCTTAACCAGGTCTAGCGGGATCTCCTACAATGAGCAGTTCTTC